This TCR beta chain was identified during a study of cytomegalovirus exposure and HLA in healthy donors. Study summary: Counted in an early data release were some 81 million unique TCRs from HLA-typed donors.

Study-level findings and limits: Most TCR sequences were seen very rarely across donors, but some public TCRs occurred in many. About 87% or about 30% of the time was how often most TCR beta V segments were productive, according to an earlier analysis.

About this clone itself: Its target is unknown.

Use of 60 Vbeta and 13 Jbeta primers characterized the PCR. Profiled with immunoSEQ multiplex PCR; TCRdb holds only in-frame clones, not every one. Its clone listing holds around 140,000 clones. The sequencing sample was made of PBMCs. This receptor was obtained from a male donor in good health and CMV-seronegative.

The chain's CDR3 is CASSFGGDRFSGNTIYF. CDR3 nucleotides: TGTGCCAGCAGCTTTGGGGGGGACAGGTTTTCTGGAAACACCATATATTTT. This chain links TRBV5-4 with TRBJ1-3, with TRBD1 identical over 8 bases. The V segment lost 2 bases and the J segment 1 base; nucleotides outside the gene matches: 8. The CDR3 runs 17 residues. Germline CDR1 is SGHNT and CDR2 is YYREEE (reference sequence).